A single sample gave rise to the 4 T cell receptor beta chains below, sequenced in a study of blood T cell repertoires in COVID-19. TCRdb keeps only in-frame clones here, not all; method: immunoSEQ multiplex PCR. The sample has 81,000 or so clones, about 82% seen once. Sequenced input: peripheral blood. These receptors came from a man between 45 and 60 years old with COVID-19, enrolled during active disease.

The chain joins TRBV19 to TRBJ2-2; 9 bases map to TRBD1. Germline V gene sequence: CDR1 LNHDA, CDR2 SQIVND (reference sequence). This CDR3 is 15 amino acids long. V gave up 4 bases and J gave up 7 bases; unmatched junction bases: 7. The CDR3 DNA is TGTGCCAGTAGTACAACAGGGGGCCCTCACGGGGAGCTGTTTTTT. Translating it yields CASSTTGGPHGELFF.

The genes are TRBV10-3 and TRBJ2-2, with 7 bases that match TRBD1. The CDR3 contains 15 residues. CDR1 is ENHRY, CDR2 SYGVKD, per germline. The V gene end was trimmed by 7 bases and the J gene end by 0 bases; junction bases not matched to a gene: 5. The CDR3 region is CAIKGQAANTGELFF. CDR3 nucleotides: TGTGCCATCAAAGGACAGGCCGCGAACACCGGGGAGCTGTTTTTT.

The chain joins TRBV14 to TRBJ2-7; 11 bases fit TRBD2. The V gene end was trimmed by 2 bases and the J gene end by 3 bases; junction bases not matched to a gene: 6. Germline V CDR1 and CDR2: SGHDN, FVKESK. CDR3 size: 16 residues. The CDR3 bases are TGTGCCAGCAGCCAACGTCCTAGCGGGAGGTTCTACGAGCAGTACTTC. It codes for CASSQRPSGRFYEQYF. Variable domain in full (rest from reference TRBV14 and TRBJ2-7): EAGVTQFPSHSVIEKGQTVTLRCDPISGHDNLYWYRRVMGKEIKFLLHFVKESKQDESGMPNNRFLAERTGGTYSTLKVQPAELEDSGVYFCASSQRPSGRFYEQYFGPGTRLTVT.

This chain joins TRBV19 and TRBJ2-5; a possible D gene is TRBD2 (5 bases). CDR3 length equals 13 residues. Germline CDR1 is LNHDA and CDR2 is SQIVND (reference sequence). V was trimmed by 4 bases and J by 5 bases, leaving 11 bases between them. CDR3 nucleotides: TGTGCCAGTAGTACCCTACCGGGGGAGACCCAGTACTTC. This translates into CASSTLPGETQYF.